This T cell receptor beta chain is drawn from a study of OX40 agonist ivuxolimab in advanced cancers. Overall study: Anti-PD-1, anti-PD-L1 or anti-CTLA-4 therapy given earlier was allowed, and around 40% had some.

Libraries were prepared by immunoSEQ multiplex PCR; TCRdb keeps only in-frame clonotypes and omits some of them. The sample has around 70,000 clones, almost 90% seen once. Details on this clone: Its antigen remains unknown.

The V and J ends lost 4 bases and 0 bases, in that order; junction bases with no gene match: 11. CDR3 length equals 18 residues. Germline assignment: CDR1 SGHVS and CDR2 FQNEAQ. Patients who had autoimmune disease history or got systemic immunosuppression were left out. Study findings and constraints: Among expanded peripheral T cells, antigen specificity went undetermined. Expanded clones were, on average, more numerous in CD8+ T cells than in CD4+.

The genes are TRBV7-8 and TRBJ2-1; the match to TRBD2 covers 8 bases. The specimen comprised CD4+ or CD8+ T cells sorted from blood, sampled in a trial of the OX40 agonist ivuxolimab. The TCR was taken from an adult with an advanced solid tumor such as melanoma, head and neck, liver or kidney cancer. This CDR3 reads CASSSMTSVRRSYNEQFF. CDR3 sequence (DNA): TGTGCCAGCAGCTCGATGACTAGCGTCCGACGCTCCTACAATGAGCAGTTCTTC.